A single sample gave rise to the 9 T cell receptor beta chains below, sequenced in a study of T-cell memory formation after mild COVID-19. TCRdb redid the calling of the 5' RACE reads with MiXCR, one entry per CDR3 protein. The sample gives around 300,000 distinct CDR3 sequences, roughly an eighth of which show up once; about a fifth is in the top ten. The specimen sequenced was PBMCs or a T cell subset sorted from them (not recorded which). The receptor source for this set is a man between 18 and 29 years old who had mild COVID-19 (a few samples of this study predate the infection). Cell type and time point are not known.

This clonotype has just a few counts. V gene TRBV4-1 combines with J gene TRBJ2-7, with 9 bases matching TRBD1. J lost 5 bases, V lost 4 bases, and 9 bases had no gene match. The CDR3 sequence is 15 residues long. Germline CDR1 is MGHRA and CDR2 is YSYEKL. The CDR3 protein is CASSLEAQGADEQYF. In DNA form, the CDR3 reads TGCGCCAGCAGCCTGGAGGCACAGGGGGCGGACGAGCAGTACTTC.

There are many counts of this clonotype. This chain uses TRBV6-5 with TRBJ2-1; D possibly corresponds to TRBD2 (6 bases). Deletions cut 3 bases from V and 5 bases from J, with 11 bases between. Germline CDR1 reads MNHEY; CDR2 reads SVGAGI. This CDR3 is 14 amino acids long. This CDR3 is CASSYVGRNNEQFF. For the CDR3, the DNA is TGTGCCAGCAGTTATGTCGGGAGAAACAATGAGCAGTTCTTC.

The chain couples TRBV4-1 to TRBJ1-5; the match to TRBD1 covers 8 bases. The V segment lost 3 bases and the J segment 4 bases; nucleotides outside the gene matches: 5. Germline CDR1 is MGHRA and CDR2 is YSYEKL. This CDR3 spans 15 amino acids. The CDR3 reads CASSHGTGFNQPQHF. The CDR3 DNA reads as TGCGCCAGCAGCCACGGGACAGGATTTAATCAGCCCCAGCATTTT.

This clonotype was seen a handful of times. The chain recombines TRBV28 with TRBJ1-2, with unresolved D. The CDR3 spans 15 residues. V was trimmed by 6 bases and J by 8 bases, leaving 22 bases between them. From germline, CDR1 is MDHEN and CDR2 SYDVKM. CDR3 sequence: CASSSQAAAAGGYTF. The CDR3 coding sequence is TGTGCCAGCAGCTCTCAGGCGGCGGCGGCGGGGGGCTACACCTTC.

This clonotype was seen only a few times. This chain joins TRBV12-3 or TRBV12-4 and TRBJ2-7; D is unclear. The length of the CDR3 is 14 residues. Between the trimmed V and J ends, which lost 6 bases and 3 bases, there was a span of 15 bases. CDR3 region: CASRRGGSFYEQYF. DNA for the CDR3: TGTGCCAGCAGAAGAGGCGGAAGCTTCTACGAGCAGTACTTC.

Turning to this clonotype: This clone may be a read error of a much larger clone one base away. This chain links TRBV4-2 with TRBJ2-3; D is possibly TRBD2 (5 bases). Trimming removed 4 bases at V and 1 base at J, with 6 bases between. This CDR3 is 13 amino acids long. In germline, CDR1 is LGHNA, CDR2 YNFKEQ. The CDR3 region is CASSRTGTDTQYF. Here the CDR3 DNA reads TGTGCCAGCAGCCGGACTGGCACAGATACGCAGTATTTT.

The CDR3: CAWSVAGELFF. As DNA, the CDR3 is TGTGCCTGGAGTGTCGCCGGGGAGCTGTTTTTT. The chain carries TRBV30 and TRBJ2-2; D gene uncertain. Germline values: CDR1 GTSNPN, CDR2 SVGIG (reference sequence). There are 11 residues in the CDR3. Trimming left V 0 bases short and J 6 bases short, with 2 bases between.

The table lists this clonotype with a few counts. The gene calls are TRBV12-3 or TRBV12-4 and TRBJ2-5; D unresolved. V lost 5 bases and J 5 bases, leaving 9 bases between the germline ends. The CDR3 spans 12 residues. CDR3 sequence: CASSPHAETQYF. The CDR3 region has the DNA TGTGCCAGCAGTCCACACGCGGAGACCCAGTACTTC.

A few counts support this clonotype. The chain couples TRBV20-1 to TRBJ1-6; 9 bases match TRBD1. This CDR3 is 16 amino acids long. Germline CDR1 DFQATT, CDR2 SNEGSKA (reference sequence). V lost 6 bases and J lost 13; bases outside the gene matches: 19. Here the CDR3 DNA reads TGCAGTGCCGTTGACCGACCGGGACAGGGTTTTATCCCCCTCCACTTT. This encodes CSAVDRPGQGFIPLHF.